This TCR beta chain came from a study of cytomegalovirus exposure and HLA in healthy donors. PCR amplification relied on 60 Vbeta primers (plus 13 Jbeta primers). Clones were read by immunoSEQ multiplex PCR, and TCRdb kept only the in-frame ones, dropping some. The data contain approximately 160,000 clones, approximately 67% of them singletons. Germline V gene lookup returns CDR1 SGDLS and CDR2 YYNGEE. V lost 3 bases, J lost 2 bases, and 4 bases stayed unmatched. The CDR3 has 15 amino acids. The source of this sequence is a young woman in good health and CMV-seropositive. V gene TRBV9 combines with J gene TRBJ2-5, with TRBD2 matching 10 bases. The material sequenced was PBMCs. The CDR3 DNA is TGTGCCAGCAGCGGAGCGGGGGGGCTGCAAGAGACCCAGTACTTC. Amino acid sequence: CASSGAGGLQETQYF.